This passage covers 30 T cell receptor beta chains from one sample sequenced in a study of T cell repertoires in cytomegalovirus infection. TCRdb reprocessed the reads via MiXCR and lists one record per CDR3 protein. The table shows nearly 650,000 distinct CDR3 sequences, with more than 20% occurring only once. Sequencing was done on a sample of CD8+ T cells from PBMCs. These receptors all come from a human donor in good health (CMV status not recorded). Some clones in this sample may be carry-over from other donors' samples.

This clonotype came up a few times. The chain carries TRBV6-4 and TRBJ2-7; TRBD2 aligns across 8 bases. CDR1 is MRHNA, CDR2 SNTAGT, per germline. Trimming removed 0 bases from V and 2 bases from J; junction bases left unmatched: 3. The CDR3 is 15 residues long. DNA of the CDR3: TGTGCCAGCAGTGACTCAGGCGGGGGGACCTACGAGCAGTACGTC. Translated: CASSDSGGGTYEQYV.

The sample holds many counts of this clonotype. This rearrangement joins TRBV6-6 to TRBJ2-7, with 10 bases identical to TRBD1. The CDR3 contains 14 residues. Germline loops: CDR1 MNHNY, CDR2 SVGAGI (reference sequence). V gave up 4 bases and J gave up 2 bases; unmatched junction bases: 2. The CDR3 sequence is CASSWGQGPYEQYF. CDR3 DNA: TGTGCCAGCAGTTGGGGACAGGGGCCCTACGAGCAGTACTTC.

The gene calls are TRBV29-1 and TRBJ2-1; D is uncertain. V dropped 4 bases and J dropped 7 bases, with 14 bases sitting between them. The V gene's germline CDR1 is SQVTM and CDR2 ANQGSEA. CDR3 length: 13 residues. This CDR3 is CSVGGSGANEQFF. Here the CDR3 DNA reads TGCAGCGTTGGAGGTTCGGGCGCGAATGAGCAGTTCTTC.

V is TRBV7-2 and J is TRBJ2-7; no definite D call. The ends were cut back, 1 base at V and 5 bases at J, with 18 bases in the middle. The CDR3 spans 16 residues. Germline V lookup: CDR1 SGHTA, CDR2 FQGNSA. CDR3 residues: CASSLGRSGSLDEQYF. Written as DNA, the CDR3 is TGTGCCAGCAGCTTAGGGCGTTCCGGATCCTTGGACGAGCAGTACTTC.

The chain links TRBV7-2 to TRBJ2-7, with D perhaps TRBD1 (6 bases). This CDR3 comprises 13 residues. Germline CDR1 is SGHTA and CDR2 is FQGNSA. Between the trimmed V and J ends, which lost 10 bases and 3 bases, there was a span of 16 bases. DNA for the CDR3: TGTGCCAACACTATCGGCAGGGGCTACGAGCAGTACGTC. Translated: CANTIGRGYEQYV.

This clonotype was counted a few times. This chain uses TRBV7-6 with TRBJ2-1; 9 bases map to TRBD1. Germline loops: CDR1 SGHVS, CDR2 FNYEAQ. The CDR3 loop spans 15 amino acids. The trim removed 5 bases at V and 2 bases at J, leaving 4 bases unmatched. Here the CDR3 DNA reads TGTGCCAGCAGCCCGAGGACAGGGGCCTACAATGAGCAGTTCTTC. Protein: CASSPRTGAYNEQFF. Variable domain in full (rest from reference TRBV7-6 and TRBJ2-1): GAGVSQSPRYKVTKRGQDVALRCDPISGHVSLYWYRQALGQGPEFLTYFNYEAQQDKSGLPNDRFSAERPEGSISTLTIQRTEQRDSAMYRCASSPRTGAYNEQFFGPGTRLTVL.

This clonotype occurred many times. The rearrangement joins TRBV5-1 to TRBJ2-7; D is unresolved. The CDR3 runs 12 residues. Between the trimmed V and J ends, which lost 2 bases and 5 bases, there was a span of 8 bases. Germline CDR1 is SGHRS and CDR2 is YFSETQ. CDR3 region: CASSFNPDEQYF. Here the CDR3 DNA reads TGCGCCAGCAGCTTTAACCCGGACGAGCAGTACTTC.

This chain connects TRBV7-3 to TRBJ1-1; D uncertain. This CDR3 is 17 amino acids long. The V gene lost 5 bases and the J gene lost 3 bases, with 22 bases spanning the gap. Germline assignment: CDR1 SGHTA and CDR2 FQGTGA. The CDR3 bases are TGTGCCAGCAGCCCCAATGGTGGCAGAGAAGGGTACACTGAAGCTTTCTTT. This encodes CASSPNGGREGYTEAFF.

In this sample, this clonotype turned up a few times. The chain links TRBV7-9 to TRBJ2-5, with 13 nucleotides matching TRBD2. The V and J ends lost 1 base and 1 base, in that order; junction bases with no gene match: 3. The CDR3 is 17 amino acids. CDR1 is SEHNR, CDR2 FQNEAQ, per germline (reference sequence). CDR3 in DNA: TGTGCCAGCAGCTTAGGGACTAGCGGGGGCCCCCAAGAGACCCAGTACTTC. This encodes CASSLGTSGGPQETQYF. The variable domain in full, with the rest retrieved from reference TRBV7-9 and TRBJ2-5, is DTGVSQNPRHKITKRGQNVTFRCDPISEHNRLYWYRQTLGQGPEFLTYFQNEAQLEKSRLLSDRFSAERPKGSFSTLEIQRTEQGDSAMYLCASSLGTSGGPQETQYFGPGTRLLVL.

The rearrangement links TRBV20-1 to TRBJ1-2; no firm D call. V was shortened by 3 bases and J by 3 bases, with 11 bases between the two germline ends. The CDR3 extends over 13 amino acids. CDR1 and CDR2 from the germline V gene are DFQATT and SNEGSKA (reference sequence). For the CDR3, the DNA is TGCAGTGCTAGGGCCCAGTGGGACTATGGCTACACCTTC. This codes for CSARAQWDYGYTF.

Of note for this clonotype: This may come from a read error, since a much larger clone is one base off. The chain carries TRBV7-6 and TRBJ1-5, with D possibly TRBD1 on 5 matching bases. This CDR3 comprises 14 residues. Per the germline V gene, CDR1 is SGHVS and CDR2 is FNYEAQ. V dropped 8 bases and J dropped 3 bases, with 14 bases sitting between them. The CDR3: CASEGLNNNQPQHF. CDR3 nucleotide sequence: TGTGCCAGCGAGGGGTTAAATAACAATCAGCCCCAGCATTTT.

The chain combines TRBV11-2 with TRBJ2-2; 11 bases are shared with TRBD2. Germline CDR1 is SGHAT and CDR2 is FQNNGV. The CDR3 runs to 18 residues. V shed 1 base and J 0 bases; nucleotides not matched to a gene: 4. DNA of the CDR3: TGTGCCAGCAGCTTAGCACTAGCGGGGGTCGCGAACACCGGGGAGCTGTTTTTT. This translates into CASSLALAGVANTGELFF.

V gene TRBV10-3 combines with J gene TRBJ2-1; either TRBD1 or TRBD2 may fit D (6 bases each). Germline loops: CDR1 ENHRY, CDR2 SYGVKD. The V gene lost 7 bases and the J gene lost 5 bases, with 12 bases spanning the gap. The CDR3 runs 13 residues. The CDR3 DNA is TGTGCCATCACCGGGGGCCAAAACAATGAGCAGTTCTTC. The encoded protein is CAITGGQNNEQFF.

V is TRBV7-6 and J is TRBJ2-7; possibly TRBD2 for D (5 bases). The CDR3 spans 13 residues. Germline V lookup: CDR1 SGHVS, CDR2 FNYEAQ. The DNA for the CDR3 is TGTGTCAGCAGCTTCGGTGGAGGCTACGAGCAGTACGTC. This gives the protein CVSSFGGGYEQYV.

This clonotype was detected many times. The CDR3 loop is CASSLGRGEQYV. CDR3 nucleotide sequence: TGTGCCAGCAGCCTCGGAAGGGGCGAGCAGTACGTC. The chain links TRBV5-6 to TRBJ2-7; D might be TRBD1 (5 bases). Germline assignment: CDR1 SGHDT and CDR2 YYEEEE. This CDR3 region has 12 residues. Trimming cost V 4 bases and J 6 bases, with 11 bases left between them.

The rearrangement links TRBV5-5 to TRBJ2-7; 7 bases are a match to TRBD2. Trimming at V came to 8 bases and at J to 1 base, leaving 9 bases not matched to a gene. The germline CDR1 and CDR2 sequences are SGHKS and YYEKEE (reference sequence). The CDR3 has 14 residues. CDR3 loop: CASNLRGESYEQYV. DNA for the CDR3: TGTGCCAGTAATCTCCGGGGGGAGTCCTACGAGCAGTACGTC.

This clonotype occurred a few times. The J gene is TRBJ2-5, the V gene TRBV7-6; 9 bases line up with TRBD1. Looked up from germline, CDR1 is SGHVS and CDR2 is FNYEAQ. Unmatched junction bases numbered 9, after V lost 5 bases and J lost 2 bases. The CDR3 covers 16 residues. CDR3 bases: TGTGCCAGCAGCCTGGGCACAGGGGGCTCTCAAGAGACCCAGTACTTC. Translating gives CASSLGTGGSQETQYF. Filled out from reference TRBV7-6 and TRBJ2-5, the complete variable domain reads GAGVSQSPRYKVTKRGQDVALRCDPISGHVSLYWYRQALGQGPEFLTYFNYEAQQDKSGLPNDRFSAERPEGSISTLTIQRTEQRDSAMYRCASSLGTGGSQETQYFGPGTRLLVL.

The genes are TRBV6-5 and TRBJ2-7; D not resolved. This CDR3 has 12 amino acids. Germline V gives CDR1 MNHEY, CDR2 SVGAGI. V was cut by 8 bases and J by 3 bases, with 11 bases left in between. The CDR3 spells CASGPNSYEQYV. CDR3 sequence (DNA): TGTGCCAGCGGTCCGAACAGCTACGAGCAGTACGTC.

Points on this clonotype: A much bigger clone sits one base away, suggesting this may be a read error. The rearrangement joins TRBV7-6 to TRBJ2-1, with D perhaps matching TRBD1 (6 bases). CDR1 and CDR2 from the germline V gene are SGHVS and FNYEAQ. The CDR3 contains 16 residues. CDR3 nucleotides: TGTGTCAGCAGCTCTGCTCGGTGGGGGCCCTACAATGAGCAGTTCTTC. Translation: CVSSSARWGPYNEQFF.

The CDR3 DNA sequence: TGTGCCAGCAGCCCCAGGGCCTCCTACGAGCAGTACGTC. It codes for CASSPRASYEQYV. The J gene is TRBJ2-7, the V gene TRBV6-2 or TRBV6-3; a possible D gene is TRBD1 (5 bases). The germline CDR1 and CDR2 sequences are MNHEY and SVGEGT. This CDR3 is 13 amino acids long. Trimming cost V 6 bases and J 0 bases, with 9 bases left between them.

The rearrangement joins TRBV5-4 to TRBJ2-5; D is unclear. The ends were cut back, 0 bases at V and 3 bases at J, with 6 bases in the middle. The V gene's germline CDR1 is SGHNT and CDR2 YYREEE (reference sequence). The CDR3 is 13 residues long. The CDR3 nucleotides are TGTGCCAGCAGCTTGGGGGCGGAAGAGACCCAGTACTTC. This encodes CASSLGAEETQYF.

This clonotype was counted a few times. This chain uses TRBV27 with TRBJ2-3, with 11 bases matching TRBD2. Germline trimming cut 5 bases from V and 2 bases from J; bases unmatched to any gene: 6. This CDR3 is built from 16 residues. Germline V lookup: CDR1 MNHEY, CDR2 SMNVEV (reference sequence). The CDR3 reads CASSEGTSGSTDTQYF. Here the CDR3 DNA reads TGTGCCAGCAGTGAAGGGACTAGCGGATCCACAGATACGCAGTATTTT.

The chain uses TRBV12-3 or TRBV12-4 and TRBJ2-5; tentatively, D is TRBD2 (7 bases). The V gene lost 4 bases and the J gene lost 3 bases, with 18 bases spanning the gap. The CDR3 loop spans 16 amino acids. CDR3 loop: CASSSLWGGTKETQYF. DNA for the CDR3: TGTGCCAGCAGTTCCCTTTGGGGGGGGACAAAAGAGACCCAGTACTTC.

This clonotype was counted at least ten times. The rearrangement links TRBV25-1 to TRBJ2-7; no firm D call. The CDR3 sequence is 15 residues long. CDR1 is MGHDK and CDR2 is SYGVNS in the germline V gene. The ends were cut back, 4 bases at V and 0 bases at J, with 13 bases in the middle. CDR3 coding DNA: TGTGCCAGCAGTGCGTTACACCTAAGCTCCTACGAGCAGTACTTC. It is translated as CASSALHLSSYEQYF.

With respect to this clonotype: The junction differs from germline at one of its ends, possibly a read error. The chain employs TRBV5-1 and TRBJ2-7; a possible D gene is TRBD1 (6 bases). Germline loops: CDR1 SGHRS, CDR2 YFSETQ. The CDR3 sequence is 14 residues long. Written as DNA, the CDR3 is TGCGCCAGCACCTTGGGGGACATTTCCTACGAGCAGTACTTC. This encodes CASTLGDISYEQYF.

There are a few counts of this clonotype. For the CDR3, the DNA is TGCAGCGTTGGGGCAACGGGACTTCCCACAGATACGCAGTATTTT. Translating gives CSVGATGLPTDTQYF. The rearrangement links TRBV29-1 to TRBJ2-3, with TRBD2 as a possible D gene (6 bases). The CDR3 covers 15 residues. The V gene lost 4 bases and the J gene lost 2 bases, with 16 bases spanning the gap. Germline CDR1 reads SQVTM; CDR2 reads ANQGSEA.

This clonotype was seen at least ten times. The chain recombines TRBV7-2 with TRBJ2-1, with D tentatively TRBD1 (5 bases). The V and J ends lost 4 bases and 3 bases respectively, with 13 bases between them. The CDR3 sequence is 15 residues long. Germline V gene sequence: CDR1 SGHTA, CDR2 FQGNSA. In DNA form, the CDR3 reads TGTGCCAGCAGCTCAGGGTATTACGTCTACAATGAGCAGTTCTTC. Amino acids: CASSSGYYVYNEQFF.

The CDR3 is CAITGGQEDTQYF. Written as DNA, the CDR3 is TGTGCCATCACCGGGGGGCAGGAAGATACGCAGTATTTT. The chain has TRBV10-3 and TRBJ2-3, with D possibly matching TRBD2 (7 bases). The CDR3 has 13 residues. Germline lookup yields CDR1 ENHRY and CDR2 SYGVKD. V lost 7 bases and J 5 bases, leaving 13 bases between the germline ends.

The DNA for the CDR3 is TGTGCCAGCAGATGGGCAGGGACCTACAATGAGCAGTTCTTC. This codes for CASRWAGTYNEQFF. The chain couples TRBV27 to TRBJ2-1; tentative D call: TRBD1 (5 bases). CDR1 is MNHEY, CDR2 SMNVEV, per germline (reference sequence). With 6 bases removed from V and 2 bases from J, the gap between germline ends came to 11 bases. The CDR3 contains 14 residues.

The table lists this clonotype with a few counts. The chain couples TRBV5-6 to TRBJ2-7; 7 nucleotides agree with TRBD2. The CDR3 is 15 amino acids. Germline lookup yields CDR1 SGHDT and CDR2 YYEEEE. V shed 4 bases, J shed 4 bases, and the junction held 11 bases outside the gene matches. The CDR3 region is CASSKIRGDGYEQYF. CDR3 sequence (DNA): TGTGCCAGCAGCAAAATTCGGGGGGACGGATACGAGCAGTACTTC.